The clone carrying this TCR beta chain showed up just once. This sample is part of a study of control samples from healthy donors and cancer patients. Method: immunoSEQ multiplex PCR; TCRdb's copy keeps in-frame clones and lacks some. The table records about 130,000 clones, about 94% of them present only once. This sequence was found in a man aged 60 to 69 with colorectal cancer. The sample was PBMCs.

The CDR3 loop is CASKKAYLGYEQYF. CDR3 DNA sequence: TGTGCCAGTAAAAAGGCCTACCTGGGCTACGAGCAGTACTTC. The V and J genes are TRBV28 and TRBJ2-7; D unresolved. CDR3 length: 14 residues. The germline V gene encodes CDR1 MDHEN and CDR2 SYDVKM. Trimming left V 9 bases short and J 3 bases short, with 18 bases between.